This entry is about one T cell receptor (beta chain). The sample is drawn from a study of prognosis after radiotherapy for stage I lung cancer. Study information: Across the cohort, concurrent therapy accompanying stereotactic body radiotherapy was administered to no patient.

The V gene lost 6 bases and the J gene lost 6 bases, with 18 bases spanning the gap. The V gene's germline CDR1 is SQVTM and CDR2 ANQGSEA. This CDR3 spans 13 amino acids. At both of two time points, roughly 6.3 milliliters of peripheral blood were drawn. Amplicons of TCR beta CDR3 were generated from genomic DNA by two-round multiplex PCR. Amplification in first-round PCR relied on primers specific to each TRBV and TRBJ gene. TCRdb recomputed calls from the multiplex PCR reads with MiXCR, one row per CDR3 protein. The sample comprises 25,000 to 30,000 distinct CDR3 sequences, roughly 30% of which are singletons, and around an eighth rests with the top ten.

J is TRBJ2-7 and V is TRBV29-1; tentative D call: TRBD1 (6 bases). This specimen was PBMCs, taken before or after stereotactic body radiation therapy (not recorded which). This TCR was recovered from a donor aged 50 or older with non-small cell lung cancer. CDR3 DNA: TGCAGCGTCGCCGCGGGTTGGACAGTCGAGCAGTACTTC. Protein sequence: CSVAAGWTVEQYF.